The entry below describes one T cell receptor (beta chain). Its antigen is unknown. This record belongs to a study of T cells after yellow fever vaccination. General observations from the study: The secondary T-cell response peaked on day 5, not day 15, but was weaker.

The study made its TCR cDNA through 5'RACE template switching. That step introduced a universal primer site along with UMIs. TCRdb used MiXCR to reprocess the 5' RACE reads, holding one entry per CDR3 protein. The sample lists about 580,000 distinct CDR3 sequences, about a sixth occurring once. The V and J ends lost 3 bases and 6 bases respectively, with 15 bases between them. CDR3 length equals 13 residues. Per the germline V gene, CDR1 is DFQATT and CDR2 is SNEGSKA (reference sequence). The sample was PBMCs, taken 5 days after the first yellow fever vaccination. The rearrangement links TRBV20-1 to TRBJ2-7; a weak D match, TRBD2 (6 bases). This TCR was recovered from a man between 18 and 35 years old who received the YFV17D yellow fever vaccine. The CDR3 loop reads CSARWAGKGEQYF. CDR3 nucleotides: TGCAGTGCTAGGTGGGCGGGGAAAGGCGAGCAGTACTTC.